The 30 T cell receptor beta chains below come from one sample, sequenced in a study of blood T cell repertoires in COVID-19. The table came from immunoSEQ multiplex PCR; TCRdb's copy has only in-frame clones and leaves some out. This table holds 150,000 to 200,000 clones, roughly 91% found once. Sequenced input: peripheral blood. The receptors were sampled from a man in his late teens or twenties with COVID-19, enrolled during active disease.

The V and J genes are TRBV3-1 (or the pseudogene TRBV3-2) and TRBJ2-1; 9 bases are shared with TRBD2. J was trimmed by 6 bases and V by 3 bases; bases with no gene match: 15. The length of the CDR3 is 18 residues. In germline, CDR1 is LGHDT, CDR2 YNNKEL (reference sequence). The CDR3 DNA sequence: TGTGCCAGCAGCCATCTCCCGCTGACTAGCGGTTGGGGCAATGAGCAGTTCTTC. This translates into CASSHLPLTSGWGNEQFF.

J is TRBJ2-1 and V is TRBV14, with TRBD2 matching 9 bases. V was clipped by 4 bases and J by 1 base; unmatched bases: 5. This CDR3 region has 16 residues. Per the germline V gene, CDR1 is SGHDN and CDR2 is FVKESK. This CDR3 reads CASSRLAGVSYNEQFF. The CDR3 DNA follows: TGTGCCAGCAGCCGGTTAGCGGGAGTGTCCTACAATGAGCAGTTCTTC.

The V gene is TRBV7-9, the J gene TRBJ1-5, with no clear D. The CDR3 totals 12 residues. V was trimmed by 4 bases and J by 5 bases, leaving 6 bases between them. Germline lookup yields CDR1 SEHNR and CDR2 FQNEAQ (reference sequence). CDR3 sequence: CASSSSDQPQHF. CDR3 nucleotides: TGTGCCAGCAGCTCGAGCGATCAGCCCCAGCATTTT.

V usage is TRBV19 and J usage is TRBJ1-1; 8 bases map to TRBD1. J lost 4 bases, V lost 4 bases, and 11 bases had no gene match. This CDR3 region has 16 residues. The V gene's germline CDR1 is LNHDA and CDR2 SQIVND (reference sequence). The CDR3 DNA is TGTGCCAGTAGTACAAACCTGGCAGGGGGCGTCACTGAAGCTTTCTTT. As protein: CASSTNLAGGVTEAFF.

CDR3: CASSRLYGGSREQYF. As DNA, the CDR3 is TGCGCCAGCAGCCGCCTATATGGGGGGAGTCGGGAGCAGTACTTC. The chain uses TRBV4-1 and TRBJ2-7; TRBD2 is a possible D gene (6 bases). The CDR3 length is 15 residues. Between the trimmed V and J ends, which lost 4 bases and 7 bases, there was a span of 20 bases. The germline CDR1 and CDR2 sequences are MGHRA and YSYEKL.

This clone showed up just once. This chain connects TRBV10-1 to TRBJ2-1, with 9 bases matching TRBD2. The CDR3 consists of 13 residues. Germline V CDR1 and CDR2: WNHNN, SYGVQD (reference sequence). Unmatched junction bases numbered 5, after V lost 6 bases and J lost 8 bases. The chain's CDR3 is CASRASGNYEQFF. The CDR3 DNA reads TGCGCCAGCAGGGCTAGCGGGAACTATGAGCAGTTCTTC.

The chain has TRBV11-1 and TRBJ2-1; possibly TRBD1 for D (6 bases). The V gene's germline CDR1 is SGHAT and CDR2 FQDESV (reference sequence). CDR3 size: 16 residues. Trimming pared 7 bases from V and 0 bases from J, leaving 16 bases between. The CDR3: CASTRSGASSYNEQFF. The CDR3 DNA reads TGTGCCAGCACCAGGTCAGGGGCTAGCTCCTACAATGAGCAGTTCTTC.

The chain is built from TRBV4-1 and TRBJ1-2, with 7 nucleotides matching TRBD1. The trim removed 0 bases at V and 9 bases at J, leaving 13 bases unmatched. Germline CDR1 MGHRA, CDR2 YSYEKL. The CDR3 consists of 16 residues. The CDR3 is CASSQDPGQSGSRYTF. The CDR3 bases are TGCGCCAGCAGCCAAGATCCGGGACAGTCCGGTAGTCGCTACACCTTC.

This chain joins TRBV7-8 and TRBJ2-2; D gene unclear. Germline lookup yields CDR1 SGHVS and CDR2 FQNEAQ. Trimming took 5 bases from V and 6 from J, leaving 16 bases between them. The CDR3 covers 15 residues. The CDR3 loop reads CASSPRPAEPGELFF. DNA of the CDR3: TGTGCCAGCAGCCCAAGACCGGCGGAGCCCGGGGAGCTGTTTTTT.

V gene TRBV5-6 combines with J gene TRBJ1-1, with TRBD1 as a possible D gene (5 bases). Trimming left V 0 bases short and J 9 bases short, with 9 bases between. From germline, CDR1 is SGHDT and CDR2 YYEEEE. This CDR3 has 12 residues. Written as DNA, the CDR3 is TGTGCCAGCAGCTTGGGCAGGGCCAAAGCTTTCTTT. Translation: CASSLGRAKAFF.

The J gene is TRBJ1-2, the V gene TRBV19, with a weak D call TRBD1 (5 bases). The germline CDR1 and CDR2 sequences are LNHDA and SQIVND (reference sequence). This CDR3 is built from 14 residues. The V end was cut by 3 bases, the J end by 1 base, with 9 bases between. The CDR3 nucleotides are TGTGCCAGTAGTATGTGGGGCAGTAACTATGGCTACACCTTC. It specifies CASSMWGSNYGYTF.

The chain uses TRBV15 and TRBJ2-7; D is possibly TRBD1 (6 bases). CDR3 length: 14 amino acids. Germline V gene data show CDR1 as LNHNV and CDR2 as YYDKDF (reference sequence). The V and J ends lost 5 bases and 0 bases respectively, with 11 bases between them. The chain's CDR3 is CATSYRDNSYEQYF. The CDR3, as DNA: TGTGCCACCAGCTACCGGGACAACTCCTACGAGCAGTACTTC.

This clone turned up a few times. J is TRBJ2-2 and V is TRBV7-2, with 8 bases that match TRBD2. The germline gives CDR1 SGHTA, CDR2 FQGNSA. This CDR3 spans 18 amino acids. V lost 1 base and J lost 1; bases outside the gene matches: 8. CDR3 residues: CASSLVGSGLENTGELFF. For the CDR3, the DNA is TGTGCCAGCAGCTTAGTAGGGTCGGGACTAGAGAACACCGGGGAGCTGTTTTTT.

The chain carries TRBV27 and TRBJ2-7, with D tentatively TRBD2 (6 bases). From germline, CDR1 is MNHEY and CDR2 SMNVEV (reference sequence). CDR3 size: 15 residues. V dropped 2 bases and J dropped 3 bases, with 14 bases sitting between them. In nucleotides, the CDR3 is TGTGCCAGCAGTTTAACCGGGTCGCGGGGCTACGAGCAGTACTTC. This translates into CASSLTGSRGYEQYF.

This chain connects TRBV27 to TRBJ2-7, with 11 nucleotides matching TRBD2. Per the germline V gene, CDR1 is MNHEY and CDR2 is SMNVEV (reference sequence). V was pared by 5 bases and J by 6 bases, with 9 bases of the junction left unmatched. CDR3 length equals 15 residues. The CDR3 nucleotides read TGTGCCAGCAGTCCCCCTAGCGGGAGGTGGGGCGAGCAGTACTTC. It codes for CASSPPSGRWGEQYF.

This sequence joins TRBV7-2 and TRBJ2-1, with 7 bases aligning to TRBD2. The CDR3 has 19 residues. V dropped 3 bases and J dropped 0; count of bases not matched to a gene: 14. In germline, CDR1 is SGHTA, CDR2 FQGNSA. The chain's CDR3 is CASSFGTTGPRLSYNEQFF. In nucleotides, the CDR3 is TGTGCCAGCAGCTTCGGGACTACCGGCCCACGACTCTCCTACAATGAGCAGTTCTTC.

The chain couples TRBV5-6 to TRBJ1-1; D is possibly TRBD1 (5 bases). This CDR3 spans 14 amino acids. Germline V gene lookup returns CDR1 SGHDT and CDR2 YYEEEE. Trimming stripped 2 bases from V and 1 base from J, with 9 bases between. Here the CDR3 DNA reads TGTGCCAGCAGCTTCGGGACTCAGAACACTGAAGCTTTCTTT. Translated: CASSFGTQNTEAFF.

The chain joins TRBV7-9 to TRBJ1-2; 8 bases map to TRBD1. CDR3 size: 14 residues. Germline V CDR1 and CDR2: SEHNR, FQNEAQ (reference sequence). J gave up 6 bases and V 0 bases, and 3 bases lay outside the gene matches. CDR3 in amino acids: CASSLAYRGDGYTF. DNA for the CDR3: TGTGCCAGCAGCTTAGCGTACAGGGGGGATGGCTACACCTTC.

The chain recombines TRBV15 with TRBJ1-5; D not certain. The CDR3 runs 14 residues. V was clipped by 1 base and J by 6 bases, with 10 bases between them. Germline lookup yields CDR1 LNHNV and CDR2 YYDKDF (reference sequence). Written as DNA, the CDR3 is TGTGCCACCAGCAGAGGGAGGGTTAGTCAGCCCCAGCATTTT. Its protein is CATSRGRVSQPQHF. Full variable domain (rest looked up from reference TRBV15 and TRBJ1-5): DAMVIQNPRYQVTQFGKPVTLSCSQTLNHNVMYWYQQKSSQAPKLLFHYYDKDFNNEADTPDNFQSRRPNTSFCFLDIRSPGLGDTAMYLCATSRGRVSQPQHFGDGTRLSIL.

The gene calls are TRBV11-3 and TRBJ2-2; a weak D match, TRBD1 (6 bases). The V and J ends lost 4 bases and 4 bases respectively, with 7 bases between them. Per the germline V gene, CDR1 is SGHNT and CDR2 is YENEEA. The length of the CDR3 is 13 residues. CDR3 sequence: CASSSRGTGELFF. CDR3 DNA: TGTGCCAGCAGCTCCAGGGGCACCGGGGAGCTGTTTTTT. Complete variable domain (other parts from reference TRBV11-3 and TRBJ2-2): EAGVVQSPRYKIIEKKQPVAFWCNPISGHNTLYWYLQNLGQGPELLIRYENEEAVDDSQLPKDRFSAERLKGVDSTLKIQPAELGDSAVYLCASSSRGTGELFFGEGSRLTVL.

This chain uses TRBV12-5 with TRBJ2-1; TRBD2 matches 11 bases. V lost 4 bases and J lost 2; bases outside the gene matches: 1. Germline CDR1 and CDR2: LGHNT and FRNRAP. The CDR3 sequence is 15 residues long. CDR3 protein: CASGSTSGAYNEQFF. The CDR3 nucleotides are TGTGCTAGTGGTTCGACTAGCGGGGCCTACAATGAGCAGTTCTTC.

The chain has TRBV6-5 and TRBJ1-1; TRBD1 matches 7 bases. The CDR3 length is 16 residues. In germline, CDR1 is MNHEY, CDR2 SVGAGI. After removal of 2 bases from V and 1 base from J, the junction contained 7 bases not matched to a gene. The CDR3 loop reads CASSYDDRVGNTEAFF. CDR3 sequence (DNA): TGTGCCAGCAGTTACGATGACAGGGTGGGGAACACTGAAGCTTTCTTT.

The V call is TRBV4-1, the J call TRBJ2-3, with D perhaps TRBD1 (6 bases). Trimming left V 5 bases short and J 2 bases short, with 14 bases between. Germline V gene sequence: CDR1 MGHRA, CDR2 YSYEKL. The CDR3 length is 15 residues. For the CDR3, the DNA is TGCGCCAGCAGCGTGGGGGACACCAACACAGATACGCAGTATTTT. Protein product: CASSVGDTNTDTQYF.

The genes are TRBV27 and TRBJ2-7; tentative D call: TRBD2 (5 bases). Per the germline V gene, CDR1 is MNHEY and CDR2 is SMNVEV (reference sequence). The CDR3 sequence is 13 residues long. The V end was cut by 1 base, the J end by 4 bases, with 8 bases between. The CDR3 loop reads CASSLLEGYEQYF. Written as DNA, the CDR3 is TGTGCCAGCAGTTTATTAGAGGGTTACGAGCAGTACTTC.

This clone was seen only once. This chain links TRBV4-2 with TRBJ2-2, with D possibly matching TRBD2 (6 bases). Germline-derived CDR1 and CDR2 are LGHNA and YNFKEQ. The CDR3 has 17 amino acids. The V gene lost 1 base and the J gene lost 4 bases, with 16 bases spanning the gap. The CDR3 loop reads CASSQVLTGEGTGELFF. The CDR3 DNA follows: TGTGCCAGCAGCCAAGTTCTTACGGGAGAAGGCACCGGGGAGCTGTTTTTT.

The chain is built from TRBV7-9 and TRBJ2-1, with 11 bases identical to TRBD2. V trimming: 4 bases; J trimming: 8 bases; junction bases outside the gene matches: 13. This CDR3 has 17 residues. Germline assignment: CDR1 SEHNR and CDR2 FQNEAQ (reference sequence). The CDR3 loop is CASSSTGLAVPGDEQFF. The CDR3 nucleotides are TGTGCCAGCAGCTCCACGGGACTAGCGGTCCCGGGGGATGAGCAGTTCTTC.

The chain combines TRBV3-1 (or the pseudogene TRBV3-2) with TRBJ2-7; 13 positions match TRBD2. The CDR3 contains 14 residues. The germline CDR1 and CDR2 sequences are LGHDT and YNNKEL (reference sequence). J was trimmed by 7 bases and V by 4 bases; bases with no gene match: 4. CDR3 amino acids: CASSPGLAGAEQYF. The CDR3 DNA reads TGTGCCAGCAGCCCCGGACTAGCGGGAGCAGAGCAGTACTTC.

V and J are TRBV6-5 and TRBJ2-5; 10 nucleotides line up with TRBD2. The trim removed 8 bases at V and 5 bases at J, leaving 11 bases unmatched. The CDR3 extends over 15 amino acids. CDR1 MNHEY and CDR2 SVGAGI come from the germline V gene. Here the CDR3 DNA reads TGTGCCAGCTATCTAGCGGGAGAAATGTGGGAGACCCAGTACTTC. Its translation is CASYLAGEMWETQYF.

Only a few counts were recorded for this clone. The CDR3 region has the DNA TGTGCCAGCAGCGTAGGAGGGACAGGCTATGGCTACACCTTC. Translated: CASSVGGTGYGYTF. The chain combines TRBV9 with TRBJ1-2; 8 nucleotides match TRBD1. V lost 0 bases to trimming and J lost 4 bases; unmatched junction nucleotides: 2. The CDR3 length is 14 residues. The V gene's germline CDR1 is SGDLS and CDR2 YYNGEE.

The genes are TRBV27 and TRBJ2-7; TRBD2 matches at 13 bases. This CDR3 is built from 15 residues. Unmatched junction bases numbered 3, after V lost 5 bases and J lost 2 bases. Germline-derived CDR1 and CDR2 are MNHEY and SMNVEV (reference sequence). In DNA form, the CDR3 reads TGTGCCAGCAGTATTGGACTAGCGGGAGCCTACGAGCAGTACTTC. Translation: CASSIGLAGAYEQYF.